This T cell receptor (beta chain) was identified in a study of blood T cell repertoires in COVID-19. Study as a whole: Spain, Italy and the United States supplied samples that represented acute and convalescent COVID-19.

CDR1 SGHTA and CDR2 FQGNSA come from the germline V gene. Trimming at V came to 5 bases and at J to 2 bases, leaving 7 bases not matched to a gene. The CDR3 is made up of 15 amino acids. Sequencing was performed with immunoSEQ multiplex PCR; in TCRdb, only in-frame clones are kept and a portion is missing. The sample comprises 280,000 or so clones, 70% to 90% of which are singletons, and 6.9% rests with the top ten. The rearrangement uses TRBV7-2 and TRBJ2-7, with 9 positions matching TRBD1. The source of this sequence is a woman in her twenties or thirties who had recovered from COVID-19. Sequences were obtained from peripheral blood. CDR3 in amino acids: CASSKPQGATYEQYF. CDR3 bases: TGTGCCAGCAGCAAACCACAGGGGGCAACCTACGAGCAGTACTTC.